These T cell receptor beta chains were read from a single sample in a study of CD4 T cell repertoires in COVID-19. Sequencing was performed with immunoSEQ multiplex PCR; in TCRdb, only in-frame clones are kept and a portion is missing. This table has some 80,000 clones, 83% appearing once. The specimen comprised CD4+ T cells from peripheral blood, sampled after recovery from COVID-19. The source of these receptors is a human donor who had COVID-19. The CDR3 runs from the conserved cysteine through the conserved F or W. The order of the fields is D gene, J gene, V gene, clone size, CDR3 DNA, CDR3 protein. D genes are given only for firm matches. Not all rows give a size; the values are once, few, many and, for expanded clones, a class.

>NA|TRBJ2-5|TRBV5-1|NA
TGCGCCAGCAGCTTGGACCACGGTCAAGAGACCCAGTACTTC
CASSLDHGQETQYF
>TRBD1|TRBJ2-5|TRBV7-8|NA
TGTGCCAGCAGCTTACGGGACAGGGGGATCGGTGAGACCCAGTACTTC
CASSLRDRGIGETQYF
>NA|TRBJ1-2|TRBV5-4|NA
TGTGCCAGCAGGGACAGAGGGGGGGCTTGCACCTTC
CASRDRGGACTF
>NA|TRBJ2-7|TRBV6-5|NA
TGTGCCAGCCGAGACGAAGGGGGCTCCTACGAGCAGTACTTC
CASRDEGGSYEQYF
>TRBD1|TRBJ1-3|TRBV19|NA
TGTGCCAGTAGTAGATCAACAGGGGACTCTGGAAACACCATATATTTT
CASSRSTGDSGNTIYF
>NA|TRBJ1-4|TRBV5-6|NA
TGTGCCAGCAGCTTTAGTGGGCGCATTAATGAAAAACTGTTTTTT
CASSFSGRINEKLFF
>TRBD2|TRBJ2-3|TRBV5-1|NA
TGCGCCAGCAGCCCCTTGACAGCGGGAGAGGCAGATACGCAGTATTTT
CASSPLTAGEADTQYF
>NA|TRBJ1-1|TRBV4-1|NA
TGCGCCAGCAGCCAAGCCATCGAGAACACTGAAGCTTTCTTT
CASSQAIENTEAFF
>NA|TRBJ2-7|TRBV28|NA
TGTGCCAGCAGGGACAGTATCTACGAGCAGTACTTC
CASRDSIYEQYF
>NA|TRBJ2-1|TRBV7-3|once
TGTGCCAGCAGCTTAGAAGGGGGGCTGAATGAGCAGTTCTTC
CASSLEGGLNEQFF
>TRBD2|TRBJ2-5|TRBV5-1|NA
TGCGCCAGCAGCTTGGGGCTAGCGGTCCAAGAGACCCAGTACTTC
CASSLGLAVQETQYF
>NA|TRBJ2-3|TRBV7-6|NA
TGTGCCAGCAGCTTAGGCGGGGTGAGCACAGATACGCAGTATTTT
CASSLGGVSTDTQYF
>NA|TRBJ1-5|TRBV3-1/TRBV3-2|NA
TGTGCCAGCAGCCAAGAATGGGGTTTGAGCAATCAGCCCCAGCATTTT
CASSQEWGLSNQPQHF
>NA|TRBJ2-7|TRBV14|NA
TGTGCCAGCAGCCAAGTTACTTTGAGGGAGCAGTACTTC
CASSQVTLREQYF
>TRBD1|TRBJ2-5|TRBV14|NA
TGTGCCAGCAGCCAGAGGATTCCCCGTACAGGGGCGTGGAGGGAGACCCAGTACTTC
CASSQRIPRTGAWRETQYF
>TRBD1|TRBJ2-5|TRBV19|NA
TGTGCCAGTAGTATAGAGGGGACAGGGTCCCAAGAGACCCAGTACTTC
CASSIEGTGSQETQYF
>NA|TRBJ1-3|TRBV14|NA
TGTGCCAGCAGCCAAGATCGGGGAAACACCATATATTTT
CASSQDRGNTIYF
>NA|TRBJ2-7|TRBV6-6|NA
TGTGCCAGCAGCCTTACTGTTGCCTACGAGCAGTACTTC
CASSLTVAYEQYF
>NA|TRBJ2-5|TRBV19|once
TGTGCCAGTAGTGGAGTCCTTGGCCAAGAGACCCAGTACTTC
CASSGVLGQETQYF
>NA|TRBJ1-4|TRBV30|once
TGTGCCTGGAGTGTAGCCCGAAGCGAAAAACTGTTTTTT
CAWSVARSEKLFF
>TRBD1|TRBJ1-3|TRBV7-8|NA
TGTGCCAGCAGCTTAAACCCCCTACAGGGGCACTCTGGAAACACCATATATTTT
CASSLNPLQGHSGNTIYF
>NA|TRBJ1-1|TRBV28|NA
TGTGCCAGCAGTTTAGTTCCGCGGACCGAAGCTTTCTTT
CASSLVPRTEAFF
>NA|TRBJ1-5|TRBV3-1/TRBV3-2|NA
TGTGCCAGCAGCCCTTCCCCGAGGAGCAATCAGCCCCAGCATTTT
CASSPSPRSNQPQHF
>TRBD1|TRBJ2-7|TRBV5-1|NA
TGCGCCAGCAGCGAGACCGGGACAGGGGGCTCTGGGGAGCAGTACTTC
CASSETGTGGSGEQYF
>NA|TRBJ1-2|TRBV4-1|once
TGCGCCAGCAGCCTAGCACAGGGATCTAACTATGGCTACACCTTC
CASSLAQGSNYGYTF